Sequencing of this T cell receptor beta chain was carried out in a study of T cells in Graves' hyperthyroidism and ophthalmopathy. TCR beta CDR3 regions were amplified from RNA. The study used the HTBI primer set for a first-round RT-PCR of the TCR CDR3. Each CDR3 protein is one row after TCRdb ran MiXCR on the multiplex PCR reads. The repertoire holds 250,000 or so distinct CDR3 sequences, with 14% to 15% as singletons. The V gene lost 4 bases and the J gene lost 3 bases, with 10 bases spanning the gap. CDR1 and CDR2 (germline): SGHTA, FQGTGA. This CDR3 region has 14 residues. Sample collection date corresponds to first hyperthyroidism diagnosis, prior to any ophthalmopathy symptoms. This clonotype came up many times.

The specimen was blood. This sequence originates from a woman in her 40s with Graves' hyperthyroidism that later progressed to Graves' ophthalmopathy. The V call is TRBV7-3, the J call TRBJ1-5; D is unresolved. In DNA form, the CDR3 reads TGTGCCAGCAGCTCCGGGGAGAACAATCAGCCCCAGCATTTT. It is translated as CASSSGENNQPQHF.